The entry below describes one T cell receptor (beta chain). The antigen is not known. Sequenced by immunoSEQ multiplex PCR; TCRdb stores in-frame clones only, minus some. This sample carries about 130,000 clones, roughly 93% of them seen once, and the ten largest clones take 4.5% to 5.5%. V shed 0 bases and J shed 7 bases, with 4 bases lying between them. The CDR3 spans 11 residues. Germline CDR1 reads SGHDN; CDR2 reads FVKESK. This entry is derived from a study of T cell responses to AZD1222 COVID-19 vaccine. Overall study results and limits: In the spike-specific TCR repertoire, nearly half reportedly target unmutated variant regions. Donors in the cohort were predominantly white British and more often female, and clonal diversity was possibly underestimated.

This clonotype was sampled from an adult in good health. The rearrangement uses TRBV14 and TRBJ2-7; D gene ambiguous. The source was peripheral blood, collected on day 0 of AZD1222 vaccination. The CDR3 DNA sequence: TGTGCCAGCAGCCAAGACGTGGAGCAGTACTTC. Its protein is CASSQDVEQYF.